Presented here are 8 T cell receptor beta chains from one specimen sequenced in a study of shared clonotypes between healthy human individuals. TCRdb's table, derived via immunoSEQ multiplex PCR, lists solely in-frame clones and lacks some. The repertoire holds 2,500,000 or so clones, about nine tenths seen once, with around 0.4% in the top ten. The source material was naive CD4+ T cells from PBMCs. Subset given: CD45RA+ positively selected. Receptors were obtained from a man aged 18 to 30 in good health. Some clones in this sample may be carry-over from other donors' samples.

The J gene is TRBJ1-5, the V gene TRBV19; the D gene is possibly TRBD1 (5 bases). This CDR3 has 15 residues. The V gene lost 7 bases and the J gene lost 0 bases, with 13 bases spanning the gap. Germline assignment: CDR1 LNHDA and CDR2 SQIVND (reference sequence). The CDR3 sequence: CASTRGGNSNQPQHF. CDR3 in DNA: TGTGCCAGTACGCGGGGGGGAAATAGCAATCAGCCCCAGCATTTT.

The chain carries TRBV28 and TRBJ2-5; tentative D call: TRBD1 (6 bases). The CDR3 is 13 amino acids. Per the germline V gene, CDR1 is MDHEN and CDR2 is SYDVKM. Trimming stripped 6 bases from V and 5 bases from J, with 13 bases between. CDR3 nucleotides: TGTGCCAGCAGGGACAGCCCGGGGGAGACCCAGTACTTC. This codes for CASRDSPGETQYF.

The CDR3: CASSEFSGANVLTF. In nucleotides, the CDR3 is TGTGCCAGCAGTGAATTTTCTGGGGCCAACGTCCTGACTTTC. The chain has TRBV25-1 and TRBJ2-6; unclear D gene. The CDR3 length is 14 residues. Germline values: CDR1 MGHDK, CDR2 SYGVNS. V gave up 1 base and J gave up 1 base, with 2 bases separating them.

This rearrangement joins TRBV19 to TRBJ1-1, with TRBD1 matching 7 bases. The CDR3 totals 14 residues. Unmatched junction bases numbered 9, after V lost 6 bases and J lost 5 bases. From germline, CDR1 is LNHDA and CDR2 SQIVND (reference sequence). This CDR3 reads CASSGDSWGTEAFF. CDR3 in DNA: TGTGCCAGTAGCGGGGACAGCTGGGGAACTGAAGCTTTCTTT.

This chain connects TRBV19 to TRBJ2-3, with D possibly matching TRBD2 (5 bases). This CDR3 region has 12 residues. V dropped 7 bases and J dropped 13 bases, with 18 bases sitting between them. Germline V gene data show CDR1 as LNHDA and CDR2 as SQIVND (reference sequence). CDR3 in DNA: TGTGCCAGTACCAGCGGATCCTCCAAGAAGTATTTT. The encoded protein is CASTSGSSKKYF.

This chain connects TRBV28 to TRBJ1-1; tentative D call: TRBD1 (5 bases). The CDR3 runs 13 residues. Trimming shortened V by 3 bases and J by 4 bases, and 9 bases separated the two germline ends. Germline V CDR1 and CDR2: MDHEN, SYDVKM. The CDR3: CASSFPGVTEAFF. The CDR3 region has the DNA TGTGCCAGCAGTTTCCCGGGGGTCACTGAAGCTTTCTTT. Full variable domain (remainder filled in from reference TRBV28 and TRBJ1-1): DVKVTQSSRYLVKRTGEKVFLECVQDMDHENMFWYRQDPGLGLRLIYFSYDVKMKEKGDIPEGYSVSREKKERFSLILESASTNQTSMYLCASSFPGVTEAFFGQGTRLTVV.

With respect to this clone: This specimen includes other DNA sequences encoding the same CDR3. CDR3 in amino acids: CASSVAADTQYF. The CDR3 DNA reads TGTGCCAGCAGCGTAGCGGCAGATACGCAGTATTTT. V gene TRBV9 combines with J gene TRBJ2-3, with D hard to call. In germline, CDR1 is SGDLS, CDR2 YYNGEE. V shed 0 bases and J shed 4 bases, with 3 bases lying between them. The CDR3 runs to 12 residues.

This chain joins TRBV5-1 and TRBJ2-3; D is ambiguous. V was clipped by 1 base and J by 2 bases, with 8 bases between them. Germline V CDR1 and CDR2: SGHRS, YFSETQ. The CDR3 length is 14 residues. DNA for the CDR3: TGCGCCAGCAGCTTGAGAGCGTACACAGATACGCAGTATTTT. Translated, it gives CASSLRAYTDTQYF.